The source of this T cell receptor beta chain is a study of T cells in Graves' hyperthyroidism and ophthalmopathy. The CDR3 length is 15 residues. Germline CDR1 is MNHNS and CDR2 is SASEGT. V was trimmed by 0 bases and J by 4 bases, leaving 12 bases between them. This clonotype appeared many times. Amplification of TCR beta CDR3 regions used RNA as the template. The HTBI primer set was used in a first-round RT-PCR of the TCR CDR3. TCRdb re-called the multiplex PCR reads with MiXCR, one entry per CDR3 protein. The sample has under 350,000 distinct CDR3 sequences, around a fifth seen once; the top ten hold 50%.

The sequenced sample consisted of blood. This chain connects TRBV6-1 to TRBJ1-1, with D hard to call. The source is a woman between 45 and 60 years old with Graves' hyperthyroidism. CDR3 nucleotide sequence: TGTGCCAGCAGTGAAGCCGGAGGGTTGAGCACTGAAGCTTTCTTT. Protein sequence: CASSEAGGLSTEAFF.